These 10 T cell receptor beta chains originate from one sample sequenced in a study of blood T cell repertoires in COVID-19. Profiled with immunoSEQ multiplex PCR; TCRdb holds only in-frame clones, not every one. The top ten clones hold 4.1% of a sample with some 270,000 clones, around 90% of them seen once. The source material was PBMCs or T cells enriched from blood (not recorded which). These receptors were collected from a woman between 25 and 40 years old with acute COVID-19.

The chain combines TRBV6-5 with TRBJ1-2; 9 nucleotides line up with TRBD1. This CDR3 comprises 13 residues. V dropped 7 bases and J dropped 8; count of bases not matched to a gene: 8. The germline V gene has CDR1 MNHEY and CDR2 SVGAGI. The CDR3 region is CASKATGGVGYTF. In nucleotides, the CDR3 is TGTGCCAGCAAAGCGACAGGGGGAGTGGGCTACACCTTC.

This sequence joins TRBV5-5 and TRBJ2-1, with D possibly TRBD2 on 6 matching bases. V was cut by 7 bases and J by 8 bases, with 22 bases left in between. The CDR3 runs 15 residues. From germline, CDR1 is SGHKS and CDR2 YYEKEE (reference sequence). CDR3 sequence: CASLRRDFLGDEQFF. The CDR3 coding sequence is TGTGCCAGCCTTCGGAGGGACTTCCTCGGGGATGAGCAGTTCTTC.

The chain recombines TRBV5-1 with TRBJ2-2, with D perhaps matching TRBD1 (5 bases). CDR1 and CDR2 from the germline V gene are SGHRS and YFSETQ. Trimming took 4 bases from V and 1 from J, leaving 14 bases between them. The CDR3 is made up of 16 amino acids. Here the CDR3 DNA reads TGCGCCAGCAGCCCCCTCGGGCAGGGGAACACCGGGGAGCTGTTTTTT. Its translation: CASSPLGQGNTGELFF. Using reference TRBV5-1 and TRBJ2-2 for the parts outside the CDR3, the full variable domain is KAGVTQTPRYLIKTRGQQVTLSCSPISGHRSVSWYQQTPGQGLQFLFEYFSETQRNKGNFPGRFSGRQFSNSRSEMNVSTLELGDSALYLCASSPLGQGNTGELFFGEGSRLTVL.

The V call is TRBV6-5, the J call TRBJ1-5; D is undetermined. Trimming left V 7 bases short and J 7 bases short, with 11 bases between. The CDR3 is 12 residues long. Germline V gives CDR1 MNHEY, CDR2 SVGAGI. The DNA of the CDR3 is TGTGCCAGCACCTCCCGGGAGCAGCCCCAGCATTTT. Translation: CASTSREQPQHF.

This clone was counted between two and nine times. The J gene is TRBJ1-1, the V gene TRBV27, with D hard to call. The CDR3 loop spans 14 amino acids. The V end lost 6 bases, the J end lost 1 base, and 12 bases lay between the germline ends. Germline CDR1 reads MNHEY; CDR2 reads SMNVEV (reference sequence). In DNA form, the CDR3 reads TGTGCCAGCAGGCAATACTTAAAGAACACTGAAGCTTTCTTT. It specifies CASRQYLKNTEAFF.

In nucleotides, the CDR3 is TGTGCCTGGGACTCCGGACAGGAGGGGGGGCAGTACTTC. It encodes CAWDSGQEGGQYF. The chain recombines TRBV30 with TRBJ2-7, with D tentatively TRBD1 (7 bases). The length of the CDR3 is 13 residues. Germline CDR1 is GTSNPN and CDR2 is SVGIG (reference sequence). The ends were cut back, 5 bases at V and 9 bases at J, with 20 bases in the middle.

The chain recombines TRBV2 with TRBJ2-1; TRBD1 agrees at 9 bases. The germline CDR1 and CDR2 sequences are SNHLY and FYNNEI. CDR3 length equals 17 residues. The trim removed 4 bases at V and 0 bases at J, leaving 7 bases unmatched. Here the CDR3 reads CASSGGQGWDSYNEQFF. CDR3 nucleotide sequence: TGTGCCAGCAGTGGGGGACAGGGTTGGGACTCCTACAATGAGCAGTTCTTC.

This clone showed up just once. This rearrangement joins TRBV9 to TRBJ2-1; 7 nucleotides agree with TRBD2. The ends lost 4 bases at V and 0 bases at J; junction bases unmatched: 4. This CDR3 comprises 15 residues. CDR1 is SGDLS, CDR2 YYNGEE, per germline. The CDR3 bases are TGTGCCAGCAGCTCCCCGGGGGGCTCCTACAATGAGCAGTTCTTC. The encoded protein is CASSSPGGSYNEQFF.

This chain links TRBV6-1 with TRBJ2-2; tentative D call: TRBD2 (5 bases). Germline V CDR1 and CDR2: MNHNS, SASEGT. The CDR3 is 14 residues long. Trimming stripped 3 bases from V and 5 bases from J, with 10 bases between. This chain's CDR3 is CASSEGWTTGELFF. CDR3 coding DNA: TGTGCCAGCAGTGAGGGTTGGACTACCGGGGAGCTGTTTTTT.

This chain uses TRBV7-2 with TRBJ1-4; D remains ambiguous. V lost 2 bases and J 3 bases, leaving 10 bases between the germline ends. This CDR3 has 15 residues. The V gene's germline CDR1 is SGHTA and CDR2 FQGNSA. The CDR3 nucleotides read TGTGCCAGCAGCTTATCCGCAGTTGCTAATGAAAAACTGTTTTTT. It codes for CASSLSAVANEKLFF.